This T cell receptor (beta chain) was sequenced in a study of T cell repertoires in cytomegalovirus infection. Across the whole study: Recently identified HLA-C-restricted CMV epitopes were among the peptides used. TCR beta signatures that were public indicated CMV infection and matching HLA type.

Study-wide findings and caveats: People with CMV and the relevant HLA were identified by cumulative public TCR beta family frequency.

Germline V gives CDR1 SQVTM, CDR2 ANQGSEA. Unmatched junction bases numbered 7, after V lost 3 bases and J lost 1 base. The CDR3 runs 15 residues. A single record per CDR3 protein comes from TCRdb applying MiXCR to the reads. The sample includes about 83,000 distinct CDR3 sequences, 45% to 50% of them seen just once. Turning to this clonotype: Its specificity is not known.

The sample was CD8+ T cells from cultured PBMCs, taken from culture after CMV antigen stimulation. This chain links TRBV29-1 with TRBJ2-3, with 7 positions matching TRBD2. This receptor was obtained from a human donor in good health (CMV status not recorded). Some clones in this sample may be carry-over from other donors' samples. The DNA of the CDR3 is TGCAGCGTTGAGGGTAGCGGGCGACGCACAGATACGCAGTATTTT. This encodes CSVEGSGRRTDTQYF.